This T cell receptor beta chain was identified during a study of cytotoxic CD8 clonotypes in ibrutinib-treated CLL. This clone was observed a single time. Profiled with immunoSEQ multiplex PCR; TCRdb holds only in-frame clones, not every one. The table records approximately 140,000 clones, 91% of them present only once. V lost 5 bases and J lost 7; bases outside the gene matches: 11. Germline assignment: CDR1 SGHNT and CDR2 YENEEA. The CDR3 runs to 15 residues. The rearrangement links TRBV11-3 to TRBJ2-3, with 8 bases fitting TRBD1. The sample in question was PBMCs, obtained after 12 months of ibrutinib treatment. The sequence was collected from a human donor with chronic lymphocytic leukemia. CDR3 DNA: TGTGCCAGCAGCCAACAGGGGGACCCCATCAATACGCAGTATTTT. It is translated as CASSQQGDPINTQYF.